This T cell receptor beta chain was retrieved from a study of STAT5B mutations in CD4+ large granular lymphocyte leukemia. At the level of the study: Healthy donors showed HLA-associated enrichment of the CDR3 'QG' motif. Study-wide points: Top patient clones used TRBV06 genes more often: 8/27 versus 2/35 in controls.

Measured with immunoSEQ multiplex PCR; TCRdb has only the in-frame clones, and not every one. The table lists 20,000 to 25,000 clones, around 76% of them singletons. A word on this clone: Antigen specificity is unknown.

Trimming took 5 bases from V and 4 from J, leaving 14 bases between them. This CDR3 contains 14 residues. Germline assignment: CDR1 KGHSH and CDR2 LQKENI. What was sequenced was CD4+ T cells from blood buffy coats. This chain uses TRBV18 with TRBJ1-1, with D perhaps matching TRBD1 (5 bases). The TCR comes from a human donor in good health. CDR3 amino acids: CASSGGHIGTEAFF. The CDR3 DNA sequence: TGTGCCAGCTCAGGAGGACATATCGGCACTGAAGCTTTCTTT.